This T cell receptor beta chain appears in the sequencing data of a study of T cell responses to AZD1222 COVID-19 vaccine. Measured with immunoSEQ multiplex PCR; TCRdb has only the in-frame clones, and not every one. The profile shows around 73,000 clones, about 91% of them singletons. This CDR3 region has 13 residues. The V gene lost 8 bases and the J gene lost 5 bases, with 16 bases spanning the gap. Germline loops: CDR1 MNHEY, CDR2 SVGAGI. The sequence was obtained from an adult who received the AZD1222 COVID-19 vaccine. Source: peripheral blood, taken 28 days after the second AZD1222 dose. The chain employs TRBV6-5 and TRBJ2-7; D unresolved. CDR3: CASALTRRDEQYV. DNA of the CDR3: TGTGCCAGCGCCTTGACGAGGAGAGACGAGCAGTACGTC.